This TCR beta chain was recovered during a study of cytomegalovirus exposure and HLA in healthy donors. Notes on the study in general: First-cohort TCR clusters were later found to tend to co-occur in the 120 or so validation repertoires.

Method: immunoSEQ multiplex PCR; TCRdb's copy keeps in-frame clones and lacks some. The repertoire holds 85,000 to 120,000 clones, with roughly 94% as singletons. This CDR3 contains 15 residues. CDR1 and CDR2 (germline): MNHEY, SVGAGI. V trimming: 0 bases; J trimming: 4 bases; junction bases outside the gene matches: 3. This clone was picked up a small number of times. Its antigen is as yet unknown. Input material: PBMCs. V usage is TRBV6-5 and J usage is TRBJ1-3, with 7 bases identical to TRBD1. This clonotype was sampled from a woman aged 18-35 years in good health and CMV-seronegative. The CDR3 is CASSYSTGPGNTIYF. The CDR3 coding sequence is TGTGCCAGCAGTTACTCGACAGGGCCAGGAAACACCATATATTTT.